These 14 T cell receptor beta chains came from one sample sequenced in a study of CD8+ T cells in alopecia areata (dated 2018 in TCRdb). The method behind the library was the immunoSEQ multiplex PCR assay. For TCR sequencing, RNA was extracted from every sample and reverse transcribed into cDNA to serve as template. Sourced from immuneACCESS, this table was stored by TCRdb with only in-frame sequences that have V and J called. A share of the clones is absent; for the studies checked, an unresolved V gene accounts for under half, and the remainder has no known explanation. The sample profile shows about 140,000 clones; 86% of them were found once. The ten largest account for 13% of the sample. This specimen's time point label, interpreted: around 29 days on oral tofacitinib. What the treatment or condition label conveys for this sample: oral pan-JAK inhibitor, 5-10 mg twice daily. This sample comprised CD8+ T cells sorted from blood, obtained at week 4, from a patient treated with tofacitinib. These receptors all stem from a human donor with alopecia areata.

The chain combines TRBV10-2 with TRBJ2-1; TRBD2 matches at 11 bases. Germline values: CDR1 WSHSY, CDR2 SAAADI. J lost 1 base, V lost 5 bases, and 4 bases had no gene match. The CDR3 extends over 16 amino acids. The CDR3 DNA is TGCGCCAGCAGTATTACTAGCGGGAGTTCCTACAATGAGCAGTTCTTC. Protein product: CASSITSGSSYNEQFF.

A single count supports this clone. The chain carries TRBV4-1 and TRBJ2-3; TRBD2 agrees at 9 bases. This CDR3 has 16 amino acids. The trim removed 3 bases at V and 5 bases at J, leaving 9 bases unmatched. Germline values: CDR1 MGHRA, CDR2 YSYEKL. CDR3 nucleotides: TGCGCCAGCAGCCACTCTAGCGGGGAGATAGAAGATACGCAGTATTTT. This codes for CASSHSSGEIEDTQYF.

In its sample, this clone was seen a few times. The chain combines TRBV5-4 with TRBJ2-7; possibly TRBD1 or TRBD2 for D (5 bases each). The V end was cut by 0 bases, the J end by 2 bases, with 9 bases between. This CDR3 is 14 amino acids long. Per germline, CDR1 SGHNT and CDR2 YYREEE (reference sequence). CDR3 region: CASSLGGTTYEQYF. CDR3 DNA: TGTGCCAGCAGCTTGGGGGGGACCACCTACGAGCAGTACTTC.

This chain joins TRBV4-1 and TRBJ2-3; D is possibly TRBD2 (6 bases). CDR1 and CDR2 (germline): MGHRA, YSYEKL. This CDR3 is 16 amino acids long. V lost 0 bases, J lost 0 bases, and 10 bases lay in between. The CDR3, as DNA: TGCGCCAGCAGCCAAGAAGGAGGGCTGAGCACAGATACGCAGTATTTT. Protein product: CASSQEGGLSTDTQYF.

The CDR3 DNA follows: TGTGCCAGCAGCCCCTGGGACAGGGACGCACCTAAAAGACCCTACGAGCAGTACTTC. Translation: CASSPWDRDAPKRPYEQYF. The chain has TRBV7-9 and TRBJ2-7; TRBD1 matches 9 bases. V dropped 5 bases and J dropped 2; count of bases not matched to a gene: 19. This CDR3 spans 19 amino acids. Looked up from germline, CDR1 is SEHNR and CDR2 is FQNEAQ (reference sequence).

The J gene is TRBJ2-3, the V gene TRBV7-3; TRBD2 aligns across 15 bases. V shed 5 bases and J 6 bases; nucleotides not matched to a gene: 12. Per the germline V gene, CDR1 is SGHTA and CDR2 is FQGTGA. The CDR3 totals 18 residues. The CDR3 nucleotides are TGTGCCAGCAGCCCCCGGACTAGCGGGGGGGCCCCAGGGGATACGCAGTATTTT. It is translated as CASSPRTSGGAPGDTQYF.

A word on this clone: One junction end does not reproduce the germline sequence, and a read error may be involved. This chain uses TRBV7-9 with TRBJ1-2; 9 nucleotides align to TRBD1. Germline V lookup: CDR1 SEHNR, CDR2 FQNEAQ (reference sequence). The CDR3 is made up of 12 amino acids. The CDR3 is CSYTGTGTGYTF. The CDR3 region has the DNA TGCAGTTATACGGGGACAGGGACGGGCTACACCTTC.

This chain links TRBV10-3 with TRBJ2-1, with unresolved D. The CDR3 has 17 amino acids. The germline gives CDR1 ENHRY, CDR2 SYGVKD. With 3 bases removed from V and 0 bases from J, the gap between germline ends came to 15 bases. CDR3 loop: CAISDSRTMSSYNEQFF. The CDR3 bases are TGTGCCATCAGTGACTCCCGTACTATGAGCTCCTACAATGAGCAGTTCTTC.

This clone was detected only a few times. The chain carries TRBV14 and TRBJ1-3; D is uncertain. V lost 4 bases to trimming and J lost 0 bases, with 13 bases between them. The germline V gene encodes CDR1 SGHDN and CDR2 FVKESK. CDR3 length: 16 amino acids. CDR3 in DNA: TGTGCCAGCAGCCCACGGACTCGATACTCTGGAAACACCATATATTTT. Its protein product is CASSPRTRYSGNTIYF.

The V gene is TRBV11-2, the J gene TRBJ2-5, with a weak D call TRBD2 (6 bases). The germline CDR1 and CDR2 sequences are SGHAT and FQNNGV. V was pared by 1 base and J by 2 bases, with 8 bases between. CDR3 length: 14 residues. CDR3 loop: CASSLAGGQETQYF. In DNA form, the CDR3 reads TGTGCCAGCAGCTTAGCTGGGGGGCAAGAGACCCAGTACTTC.

This clone was seen once. The rearrangement links TRBV5-1 to TRBJ2-1; 7 bases align to TRBD2. The germline gives CDR1 SGHRS, CDR2 YFSETQ. With 2 bases clipped from V and 8 bases from J, the junction kept 4 bases outside the gene matches. The CDR3 is made up of 13 amino acids. In nucleotides, the CDR3 is TGCGCCAGCAGCTTTATCCGGGAGGATGAGCAGTTCTTC. Protein sequence: CASSFIREDEQFF.

In its sample, this clone was seen a few times. The CDR3 here is CASAGSYEQYF. In DNA form, the CDR3 reads TGCGCCAGCGCAGGTTCCTACGAGCAGTACTTC. This rearrangement joins TRBV4-1 to TRBJ2-7; D uncertain. The V end was cut by 8 bases, the J end by 1 base, with 6 bases between. Germline V lookup: CDR1 MGHRA, CDR2 YSYEKL. This CDR3 has 11 residues.

The sample holds one count of this clone. CDR3 DNA sequence: TGCAGCGTTGACCCAGAGAACACTGAAGCTTTCTTT. Translated: CSVDPENTEAFF. The rearrangement links TRBV29-1 to TRBJ1-1; D remains unclear. The CDR3 totals 12 residues. V was cut by 3 bases and J by 1 base, with 6 bases left in between. The germline V gene encodes CDR1 SQVTM and CDR2 ANQGSEA.

The gene calls are TRBV7-9 and TRBJ2-7, with D unresolved. Trimming left V 5 bases short and J 2 bases short, with 7 bases between. This CDR3 is built from 12 residues. Germline V lookup: CDR1 SEHNR, CDR2 FQNEAQ (reference sequence). CDR3 coding DNA: TGTGCCAGCAGCCGCCCCGCCTACGAGCAGTACTTC. Its protein product is CASSRPAYEQYF.